This record concerns one T cell receptor (beta chain) sequence. In the source study's methods: Amplified reference gene primers provided the basis for estimating nucleated cell counts. The data were produced by immunoSEQ multiplex PCR, yet TCRdb's version contains in-frame clones alone and is incomplete. V and J calls and clone size come straight from that table; D and trimming were deduced from the DNA. The sample lists roughly 120,000 clones; about 94% were seen once. Seattle researchers signed up patients amid active infection and tracked them longitudinally. The sample comes from a study of blood T cell repertoires in COVID-19. Study as a whole: The cDNA or gDNA used as material had been derived from T cells, B-cell-depleted T cells, or PBMCs.

Per germline, CDR1 LNHNV and CDR2 YYDKDF (reference sequence). The CDR3 extends over 17 amino acids. Trimming at V came to 1 base and at J to 3 bases, leaving 4 bases not matched to a gene. Sequenced input: peripheral blood. This rearrangement joins TRBV15 to TRBJ2-6; 9 bases match TRBD1. The sequence derives from a man aged 45 to 65 with COVID-19, enrolled during active disease. This CDR3 reads CATSRGGQGGGANVLTF. The DNA for the CDR3 is TGTGCCACCAGCAGAGGGGGACAGGGCGGTGGGGCCAACGTCCTGACTTTC.